One and the same sample provided the 28 T cell receptor beta chains below, sequenced in a study of shared clonotypes between healthy human individuals (dated by TCRdb to between 2020 and 2021). Library preparation was by the immunoSEQ multiplex PCR assay. Sourced from immuneACCESS, this table was stored by TCRdb with only in-frame sequences that have V and J called. A share of the clones is absent; for the studies checked, an unresolved V gene accounts for under half, and the remainder has no known explanation. This sample has millions of clones in its table, and about 92% of those were observed once. In total, the top ten clones hold around 0.14% of the sample. Specimen: naive CD4+ T cells sorted from blood. The sample's cell subset or site label, decoded: CD45RA+ positively selected. The source of these receptors is a man between 18 and 35 years old in good health.

About this clone itself: Other DNA sequences from this sample encode an identical CDR3 as well. This chain joins TRBV5-1 and TRBJ2-5; 12 nucleotides agree with TRBD1. Germline V gene lookup returns CDR1 SGHRS and CDR2 YFSETQ. The CDR3 contains 15 residues. With V trimmed by 4 bases and J by 5 bases, 6 bases remained unmatched. The CDR3 region has the DNA TGCGCCAGCAGCGCCGGGACAGGGGGCTTGGAGACCCAGTACTTC. Translating it yields CASSAGTGGLETQYF.

The V and J genes are TRBV9 and TRBJ2-7; 9 nucleotides match TRBD1. V was clipped by 6 bases and J by 4 bases; unmatched bases: 8. The germline V gene encodes CDR1 SGDLS and CDR2 YYNGEE. The CDR3 runs 14 residues. The CDR3 sequence is CASNPGTGFYEQYF. The CDR3 DNA sequence: TGTGCCAGCAACCCCGGGACAGGGTTTTACGAGCAGTACTTC.

The V and J genes are TRBV2 and TRBJ2-6; 8 nucleotides match TRBD1. Looked up from germline, CDR1 is SNHLY and CDR2 is FYNNEI. CDR3 length: 16 residues. The trim removed 7 bases at V and 3 bases at J, leaving 8 bases unmatched. In DNA, the CDR3 is TGTGCCAGCACGCGGCAGGGGGCGGGTGGGGCCAACGTCCTGACTTTC. Translated: CASTRQGAGGANVLTF.

The chain links TRBV6-1 to TRBJ1-5; D unclear. The length of the CDR3 is 16 residues. V lost 0 bases and J 0 bases, leaving 9 bases between the germline ends. The germline V gene encodes CDR1 MNHNS and CDR2 SASEGT. CDR3 in amino acids: CASSEAGAASNQPQHF. The CDR3 DNA reads TGTGCCAGCAGTGAAGCGGGTGCAGCTAGCAATCAGCCCCAGCATTTT.

For this clone: The same CDR3 also results from other DNA sequences found in this sample. The chain has TRBV5-1 and TRBJ1-6; 9 bases are a match to TRBD1. The CDR3 is 15 residues long. The J segment lost 7 bases and the V segment lost 0 bases, leaving 2 bases of the junction unmatched. In germline, CDR1 is SGHRS, CDR2 YFSETQ. Here the CDR3 reads CASSLEGQGNSPLHF. The DNA of the CDR3 is TGCGCCAGCAGCTTGGAGGGACAGGGAAATTCACCCCTCCACTTT.

The J gene is TRBJ2-3, the V gene TRBV7-8; tentatively, D is TRBD1 (6 bases). Between the trimmed V and J ends, which lost 5 bases and 2 bases, there was a span of 20 bases. This CDR3 has 17 residues. CDR1 is SGHVS, CDR2 FQNEAQ, per germline. This CDR3 reads CASSDTTGFPFTDTQYF. CDR3 nucleotides: TGTGCCAGCAGCGATACAACAGGGTTCCCCTTCACAGATACGCAGTATTTT.

On this clone itself: This sample also contains other DNA sequences that code for the same CDR3. The CDR3 sequence is CAWAGSNQPQHF. CDR3 nucleotide sequence: TGTGCCTGGGCTGGGAGCAATCAGCCCCAGCATTTT. V gene TRBV30 combines with J gene TRBJ1-5; D is undetermined. The ends were cut back, 5 bases at V and 1 base at J, with 6 bases in the middle. The germline V gene encodes CDR1 GTSNPN and CDR2 SVGIG (reference sequence). The CDR3 contains 12 residues.

As regards this clone: Other DNA sequences in this sample translate to the same CDR3. The rearrangement joins TRBV5-1 to TRBJ2-3; TRBD2 might be the D (6 bases). CDR3 length: 15 residues. From germline, CDR1 is SGHRS and CDR2 YFSETQ. V gave up 0 bases and J gave up 2 bases, with 10 bases separating them. The CDR3 bases are TGCGCCAGCAGCTTGGGCCAGGGACTCACAGATACGCAGTATTTT. It specifies CASSLGQGLTDTQYF.

The gene calls are TRBV18 and TRBJ2-3; no clear D. The V gene lost 2 bases and the J gene lost 3 bases, with 12 bases spanning the gap. The CDR3 is made up of 15 amino acids. The germline gives CDR1 KGHSH, CDR2 LQKENI. The CDR3 loop reads CASSPEQLRTDTQYF. DNA for the CDR3: TGTGCCAGCTCACCAGAACAGTTGAGGACAGATACGCAGTATTTT. Drawing the rest from reference TRBV18 and TRBJ2-3, the complete variable domain is NAGVMQNPRHLVRRRGQEARLRCSPMKGHSHVYWYRQLPEEGLKFMVYLQKENIIDESGMPKERFSAEFPKEGPSILRIQQVVRGDSAAYFCASSPEQLRTDTQYFGPGTRLTVL.

V usage is TRBV13 and J usage is TRBJ1-2; D gene ambiguous. Germline values: CDR1 PRHDT, CDR2 FYEKMQ (reference sequence). The V end was cut by 4 bases, the J end by 12 bases, with 18 bases between. The CDR3 totals 13 residues. CDR3 protein: CASSWTGSPKDTF. The DNA of the CDR3 is TGTGCCAGCAGCTGGACGGGTTCTCCGAAGGACACCTTC. Together with reference TRBV13 and TRBJ1-2, the CDR3 gives the full variable domain: AAGVIQSPRHLIKEKRETATLKCYPIPRHDTVYWYQQGPGQDPQFLISFYEKMQSDKGSIPDRFSAQQFSDYHSELNMSSLELGDSALYFCASSWTGSPKDTFGSGTRLTVV.

The chain carries TRBV27 and TRBJ1-6; 7 bases agree with TRBD1. V gave up 4 bases and J gave up 11 bases; unmatched junction bases: 11. This CDR3 comprises 15 residues. Germline values: CDR1 MNHEY, CDR2 SMNVEV (reference sequence). This chain's CDR3 is CASSSPGQRGPPLHF. The CDR3 DNA follows: TGTGCCAGCAGTTCTCCGGGACAGAGGGGCCCACCCCTCCACTTT.

The chain joins TRBV28 to TRBJ2-5; TRBD2 is a possible D gene (7 bases). The germline V and J ends were trimmed by 1 base and 5 bases, with 32 bases remaining between them. Germline CDR1 reads MDHEN; CDR2 reads SYDVKM. The CDR3 extends over 21 amino acids. The CDR3 DNA reads as TGTGCCAGCAGTTTATTCTCCCCAGGATATCCCTTTAGGACTAGGGGGGAGACCCAGTACTTC. Its translation: CASSLFSPGYPFRTRGETQYF.

The V call is TRBV19, the J call TRBJ2-5, with D maybe TRBD2 (6 bases). The germline CDR1 and CDR2 sequences are LNHDA and SQIVND (reference sequence). V was pared by 7 bases and J by 4 bases, with 19 bases between. The CDR3 is 15 residues long. For the CDR3, the DNA is TGTGCCAGTACCCTGTCCGGGCCCGGGGGAGAGACCCAGTACTTC. Protein: CASTLSGPGGETQYF.

The chain combines TRBV5-1 with TRBJ1-4, with 7 nucleotides matching TRBD1. The CDR3 consists of 14 residues. V was clipped by 4 bases and J by 8 bases; unmatched bases: 8. Germline CDR1 reads SGHRS; CDR2 reads YFSETQ. The CDR3 spells CASSPGTAGEKLFF. In DNA form, the CDR3 reads TGCGCCAGCAGCCCTGGGACAGCGGGAGAAAAACTGTTTTTT.

This chain connects TRBV19 to TRBJ1-6; a weak D match, TRBD1 (6 bases). Trimming took off 3 bases at V and 10 bases at J, with 19 bases between the two ends. The CDR3 extends over 16 amino acids. The germline CDR1 and CDR2 sequences are LNHDA and SQIVND (reference sequence). CDR3 loop: CASSIPLSTGSSPLHF. CDR3 nucleotide sequence: TGTGCCAGTAGTATCCCTCTCTCAACAGGGTCCTCACCCCTCCACTTT.

Worth noting for this clone: Other DNA sequences in this sample translate to the same CDR3. The chain is built from TRBV5-1 and TRBJ2-5, with a weak D call TRBD1 (6 bases). Germline values: CDR1 SGHRS, CDR2 YFSETQ. V was pared by 2 bases and J by 5 bases, with 10 bases between. The CDR3 loop spans 13 amino acids. Written as DNA, the CDR3 is TGCGCCAGCAGCTTTACAGGGTCGGAGACCCAGTACTTC. This translates into CASSFTGSETQYF.

This rearrangement joins TRBV5-1 to TRBJ2-7; TRBD1 aligns across 7 bases. The CDR3 spans 14 residues. Per the germline V gene, CDR1 is SGHRS and CDR2 is YFSETQ. V lost 7 bases, J lost 0 bases, and 7 bases stayed unmatched. CDR3 sequence: CASSWTGNSYEQYF. The CDR3 DNA reads as TGCGCCAGCTCCTGGACAGGAAACTCCTACGAGCAGTACTTC.

The chain employs TRBV29-1 and TRBJ1-5, with no clear D. Per the germline V gene, CDR1 is SQVTM and CDR2 is ANQGSEA. V lost 6 bases, J lost 1 base, and 13 bases lay in between. CDR3 length equals 14 residues. Here the CDR3 reads CSVLVGSSNQPQHF. The CDR3, as DNA: TGCAGCGTGCTAGTAGGATCCAGCAATCAGCCCCAGCATTTT.

For this clone: Other DNA sequences in this specimen translate into the identical CDR3. The chain joins TRBV28 to TRBJ2-1; perhaps D is TRBD1 or TRBD2 (5 bases each). The germline V gene has CDR1 MDHEN and CDR2 SYDVKM. This CDR3 region has 16 residues. The V and J ends lost 4 bases and 0 bases respectively, with 13 bases between them. CDR3 DNA: TGTGCCAGCAGTTCTCCCGGGGCGAGCTCCTACAATGAGCAGTTCTTC. It codes for CASSSPGASSYNEQFF.

The V and J genes are TRBV11-2 and TRBJ2-1; 13 bases map to TRBD2. There are 17 residues in the CDR3. Germline values: CDR1 SGHAT, CDR2 FQNNGV. Trimming cost V 5 bases and J 9 bases; bases outside gene matches: 13. The CDR3 DNA reads as TGTGCCAGCAGCCGGGAAGGACTAGCGGGAGTGAGTGGTGAGCAGTTCTTC. Translating it yields CASSREGLAGVSGEQFF.

This clone was seen just once. The chain is built from TRBV12-5 and TRBJ1-2; D ambiguous. The CDR3 has 15 amino acids. The V gene's germline CDR1 is LGHNT and CDR2 FRNRAP. The V end was cut by 1 base, the J end by 4 bases, with 13 bases between. In DNA, the CDR3 is TGTGCTAGTGGTTTGGCTGGACCTCGTAGCTATGGCTACACCTTC. The encoded protein is CASGLAGPRSYGYTF.

The genes are TRBV18 and TRBJ2-3, with a possible D match to TRBD1 (6 bases). The germline CDR1 and CDR2 sequences are KGHSH and LQKENI. V lost 3 bases and J 0 bases, leaving 7 bases between the germline ends. CDR3 length: 14 amino acids. The CDR3 region has the DNA TGTGCCAGCTCACCGGGACATAGCACAGATACGCAGTATTTT. Its protein is CASSPGHSTDTQYF.

J is TRBJ2-7 and V is TRBV15; TRBD1 agrees at 7 bases. Germline V gene sequence: CDR1 LNHNV, CDR2 YYDKDF (reference sequence). The trim removed 5 bases at V and 7 bases at J, leaving 14 bases unmatched. The CDR3 consists of 15 residues. CDR3: CATSPQGGASGEQYF. CDR3 bases: TGTGCCACCAGCCCTCAAGGGGGCGCGTCGGGAGAGCAGTACTTC.

CDR3 amino acids: CASSLQEGVGEKLFF. CDR3 nucleotide sequence: TGTGCCAGCAGCTTACAAGAGGGAGTAGGCGAAAAACTGTTTTTT. The chain recombines TRBV7-9 with TRBJ1-4; D unresolved. From germline, CDR1 is SEHNR and CDR2 FQNEAQ (reference sequence). The CDR3 is 15 residues long. Between the trimmed V and J ends, which lost 2 bases and 8 bases, there was a span of 15 bases.

Concerning this clone: A junction boundary mismatches the germline segment, possibly from a read error. In DNA form, the CDR3 reads TGTGCCAGCAGTCCCCGTTGGGGCCAAGAGACCCGGTACTTC. It yields the protein CASSPRWGQETRYF. The rearrangement links TRBV27 to TRBJ2-5, with D possibly matching TRBD1 (5 bases). Germline V gene data show CDR1 as MNHEY and CDR2 as SMNVEV (reference sequence). The CDR3 has 14 residues.

This chain connects TRBV18 to TRBJ1-2; TRBD1 agrees at 7 bases. CDR1 and CDR2 from the germline V gene are KGHSH and LQKENI. This CDR3 contains 14 residues. V dropped 4 bases and J dropped 0; count of bases not matched to a gene: 2. The CDR3 reads CASSRQGANYGYTF. CDR3 DNA sequence: TGTGCCAGCTCACGACAGGGAGCTAACTATGGCTACACCTTC.

The V and J genes are TRBV7-2 and TRBJ2-6; a possible D gene is TRBD2 (6 bases). CDR1 is SGHTA, CDR2 FQGNSA, per germline. The CDR3 runs 19 residues. Deletions cut 3 bases from V and 4 bases from J, with 22 bases between. The CDR3 protein is CASSLVPGSHGSGANVLTF. The CDR3, as DNA: TGTGCCAGCAGCTTGGTCCCCGGGAGTCACGGCTCCGGGGCCAACGTCCTGACTTTC.

The chain links TRBV4-1 to TRBJ2-6; D is unclear. Germline V gene sequence: CDR1 MGHRA, CDR2 YSYEKL. CDR3 length: 17 residues. V dropped 1 base and J dropped 0 bases, with 10 bases sitting between them. The CDR3 loop is CASSQGMDHSGANVLTF. CDR3 nucleotide sequence: TGCGCCAGCAGCCAAGGGATGGATCACTCTGGGGCCAACGTCCTGACTTTC.